The next 26 T cell receptor beta chains were all read from a single sample in a study of shared clonotypes between healthy human individuals. Clones were read by immunoSEQ multiplex PCR, and TCRdb kept only the in-frame ones, dropping some. The sample lists about 690,000 clones, roughly 91% occurring once. Material for sequencing was memory CD8+ T cells from PBMCs. Subset specified: CD45RO+ cells pooled with CCR7-negative TemRA cells. Receptors originate from a man aged 18-30 years in good health. Some clones in this sample may be carry-over from other donors' samples.

The chain employs TRBV27 and TRBJ1-5; possible D gene TRBD1, 6 bases. The CDR3 sequence is 13 residues long. Looked up from germline, CDR1 is MNHEY and CDR2 is SMNVEV (reference sequence). Trimming stripped 8 bases from V and 5 bases from J, with 13 bases between. The CDR3 is CASPGARHQPQHF. As DNA, the CDR3 is TGTGCCAGCCCGGGGGCGAGGCATCAGCCCCAGCATTTT.

V is TRBV10-3 and J is TRBJ2-2; no firm D call. Germline CDR1 and CDR2: ENHRY and SYGVKD. Trimming left V 0 bases short and J 12 bases short, with 11 bases between. The CDR3 spans 13 residues. In DNA form, the CDR3 reads TGTGCCATCAGTGAGTCCTTCACGGAGAAGCTGTTTTTT. This codes for CAISESFTEKLFF.

As regards this clone: Other DNA sequences in this specimen translate into the identical CDR3. V gene TRBV9 combines with J gene TRBJ1-3; D uncertain. The CDR3 runs 14 residues. Germline loops: CDR1 SGDLS, CDR2 YYNGEE. V gave up 0 bases and J gave up 3 bases, with 7 bases separating them. CDR3 sequence reads: CASSVEGSGNTIYF. Here the CDR3 DNA reads TGTGCCAGCAGCGTAGAAGGGAGTGGAAACACCATATATTTT.

This chain links TRBV27 with TRBJ2-7; TRBD2 agrees at 8 bases. V shed 5 bases and J 4 bases; nucleotides not matched to a gene: 13. Germline V gene lookup returns CDR1 MNHEY and CDR2 SMNVEV (reference sequence). The CDR3 is made up of 16 amino acids. CDR3 nucleotides: TGTGCCAGCAGTAACAGCGGGGGCGTAAGATGGTACGAGCAGTACTTC. Amino acid sequence: CASSNSGGVRWYEQYF.

This chain joins TRBV4-2 and TRBJ1-4; D call uncertain. Germline V CDR1 and CDR2: LGHNA, YNFKEQ. Trimming took off 5 bases at V and 5 bases at J, with 12 bases between the two ends. CDR3 size: 14 residues. The CDR3 bases are TGTGCCAGCAGCTTAGACCCCGGCAATGAAAAACTGTTTTTT. Translation gives CASSLDPGNEKLFF.

This chain joins TRBV4-2 and TRBJ2-1; 10 bases align to TRBD2. Trimming at V came to 4 bases and at J to 3 bases, leaving 18 bases not matched to a gene. The CDR3 runs 20 residues. Germline V lookup: CDR1 LGHNA, CDR2 YNFKEQ. CDR3 bases: TGTGCCAGCAGCCCAATCGGAGGACTAGCGGAAATGAGAGACTACAATGAGCAGTTCTTC. Amino acid sequence: CASSPIGGLAEMRDYNEQFF.

The chain uses TRBV30 and TRBJ1-1, with D perhaps matching TRBD1 (6 bases). The CDR3 spans 13 residues. The germline V gene encodes CDR1 GTSNPN and CDR2 SVGIG (reference sequence). Deletions cut 1 base from V and 0 bases from J, with 6 bases between. DNA for the CDR3: TGTGCCTGGAGTGGACAGGTGAACACTGAAGCTTTCTTT. This codes for CAWSGQVNTEAFF. Using reference TRBV30 and TRBJ1-1 for the parts outside the CDR3, the full variable domain is SQTIHQWPATLVQPVGSPLSLECTVEGTSNPNLYWYRQAAGRGLQLLFYSVGIGQISSEVPQNLSASRPQDRQFILSSKKLLLSDSGFYLCAWSGQVNTEAFFGQGTRLTVV.

Regarding this clone: One end of the junction fails to match germline, which may point to a read error. V is TRBV4-1 and J is TRBJ2-3, with a tentative D call TRBD2 (5 bases). Germline CDR1 reads MGHRA; CDR2 reads YSYEKL. The CDR3 sequence is 12 residues long. This CDR3 is CASSQFGKAVDF. Here the CDR3 DNA reads TGCGCCAGCAGCCAATTCGGGAAGGCGGTGGATTTT.

The DNA of the CDR3 is TGTGCCAGCAGTTATGTTTCGGGACTACCAACGCAGTATTTT. Protein sequence: CASSYVSGLPTQYF. The chain carries TRBV27 and TRBJ2-3, with 7 positions matching TRBD2. V lost 4 bases to trimming and J lost 9 bases; unmatched junction nucleotides: 10. The CDR3 has 14 residues. CDR1 MNHEY and CDR2 SMNVEV come from the germline V gene (reference sequence).

The gene calls are TRBV7-9 and TRBJ2-7; the D gene is possibly TRBD1 (6 bases). The CDR3 spans 14 residues. CDR1 is SEHNR and CDR2 is FQNEAQ in the germline V gene (reference sequence). V was pared by 5 bases and J by 2 bases, with 13 bases between. This CDR3 is CASSPRTETYEQYF. The CDR3 DNA sequence: TGTGCCAGCAGCCCCCGGACAGAGACCTACGAGCAGTACTTC.

The V gene is TRBV7-8, the J gene TRBJ2-1; 7 bases fit TRBD2. The V segment lost 1 base and the J segment 7 bases; nucleotides outside the gene matches: 10. CDR3 length: 16 residues. Germline CDR1 is SGHVS and CDR2 is FQNEAQ. CDR3 amino acids: CASSLELGGRANEQFF. The CDR3 nucleotides read TGTGCCAGCAGCTTAGAATTAGGCGGGAGAGCTAATGAGCAGTTCTTC.

This chain links TRBV7-2 with TRBJ2-7; no clear D gene. The CDR3 is 12 amino acids. The V end was cut by 3 bases, the J end by 3 bases, with 6 bases between. In germline, CDR1 is SGHTA, CDR2 FQGNSA. CDR3 residues: CASSLVNYEQYF. CDR3 bases: TGTGCCAGCAGCTTGGTTAACTACGAGCAGTACTTC. The variable domain in full, with the rest retrieved from reference TRBV7-2 and TRBJ2-7, is GAGVSQSPSNKVTEKGKDVELRCDPISGHTALYWYRQSLGQGLEFLIYFQGNSAPDKSGLPSDRFSAERTGGSVSTLTIQRTQQEDSAVYLCASSLVNYEQYFGPGTRLTVT.

The genes are TRBV19 and TRBJ1-2; D is ambiguous. Germline values: CDR1 LNHDA, CDR2 SQIVND (reference sequence). This CDR3 has 12 amino acids. Deletions cut 9 bases from V and 8 bases from J, with 16 bases between. The CDR3 DNA sequence: TGTGCCAGCGGGAGCTGGGGATTGGGCTACACCTTC. It is translated as CASGSWGLGYTF.

The chain joins TRBV7-2 to TRBJ2-1; TRBD2 might be the D (5 bases). Per germline, CDR1 SGHTA and CDR2 FQGNSA. V lost 5 bases, J lost 2 bases, and 16 bases lay in between. The CDR3 is 16 residues long. CDR3 nucleotide sequence: TGTGCCAGCAGCACCCCATTAGCGCAAACCTACAATGAGCAGTTCTTC. Its protein is CASSTPLAQTYNEQFF.

The chain employs TRBV6-5 and TRBJ2-7, with 8 bases identical to TRBD1. Trimming cost V 5 bases and J 3 bases; bases outside gene matches: 9. This CDR3 has 15 amino acids. Germline V gene sequence: CDR1 MNHEY, CDR2 SVGAGI. CDR3 nucleotides: TGTGCCAGCAGTACCCTTGACAGGGGAGGCTACGAGCAGTACTTC. Amino acid sequence: CASSTLDRGGYEQYF.

This rearrangement joins TRBV11-2 to TRBJ2-1; unclear D gene. Trimming left V 10 bases short and J 5 bases short, with 3 bases between. Germline values: CDR1 SGHAT, CDR2 FQNNGV. The CDR3 length is 9 residues. The CDR3 nucleotides are TGTGCCACCAACAATGAGCAGTTCTTC. This gives the protein CATNNEQFF. Variable domain in full (rest from reference TRBV11-2 and TRBJ2-1): EAGVAQSPRYKIIEKRQSVAFWCNPISGHATLYWYQQILGQGPKLLIQFQNNGVVDDSQLPKDRFSAERLKGVDSTLKIQPAKLEDSAVYLCATNNEQFFGPGTRLTVL.

The chain couples TRBV9 to TRBJ2-1; D is perhaps TRBD2 (5 bases). The CDR3 spans 12 residues. V shed 4 bases and J shed 13 bases, with 15 bases lying between them. CDR1 and CDR2 (germline): SGDLS, YYNGEE. As DNA, the CDR3 is TGTGCCAGCAGCCTCCCCGCTGCGGGCCAGTTCTTC. Its translation: CASSLPAAGQFF.

The chain employs TRBV9 and TRBJ2-7; the match to TRBD2 covers 13 bases. Germline CDR1 is SGDLS and CDR2 is YYNGEE. CDR3 length: 15 amino acids. V dropped 4 bases and J dropped 6; count of bases not matched to a gene: 7. Written as DNA, the CDR3 is TGTGCCAGCAGCCACGGGACTAGCGGGGACGGCGAGCAGTACTTC. Amino acid sequence: CASSHGTSGDGEQYF.

This chain connects TRBV29-1 to TRBJ2-1; D may correspond to TRBD1 or TRBD2 (5 bases each). The ends were cut back, 0 bases at V and 4 bases at J, with 7 bases in the middle. The CDR3 is 13 residues long. Germline V CDR1 and CDR2: SQVTM, ANQGSEA. This CDR3 reads CSVEEGVYNEQFF. The DNA of the CDR3 is TGCAGCGTTGAAGAGGGGGTTTACAATGAGCAGTTCTTC.

The chain links TRBV9 to TRBJ2-1; possibly TRBD2 for D (6 bases). V was pared by 0 bases and J by 6 bases, with 13 bases between. This CDR3 is 15 amino acids long. CDR1 SGDLS and CDR2 YYNGEE come from the germline V gene. The CDR3 DNA follows: TGTGCCAGCAGCGTAGACGGGACTGGCCCCAATGAGCAGTTCTTC. The encoded protein is CASSVDGTGPNEQFF.

This chain joins TRBV7-8 and TRBJ2-7, with no clear D. The CDR3 sequence is 15 residues long. V was clipped by 6 bases and J by 0 bases, with 15 bases between them. CDR1 and CDR2 from the germline V gene are SGHVS and FQNEAQ. CDR3 DNA sequence: TGTGCCAGCAGTCGGTTGGCAGAGAGCTCCTACGAGCAGTACTTC. Translated, it gives CASSRLAESSYEQYF.

This chain joins TRBV9 and TRBJ2-1, with 8 bases matching TRBD1. Looked up from germline, CDR1 is SGDLS and CDR2 is YYNGEE. With V trimmed by 3 bases and J by 13 bases, 12 bases remained unmatched. This CDR3 is built from 14 residues. CDR3 protein: CASSEGHRGMDQFF. For the CDR3, the DNA is TGTGCCAGCAGCGAGGGCCACAGGGGGATGGACCAGTTCTTC.

The rearrangement links TRBV10-3 to TRBJ2-7; 9 bases match TRBD1. The CDR3 length is 13 residues. Germline CDR1 reads ENHRY; CDR2 reads SYGVKD. The junction had 5 bases not matched to a gene; V was cut back by 8 bases and J by 3 bases. The CDR3 DNA follows: TGTGCCATCGGGGGGGACAGGGACTACGAGCAGTACTTC. Its protein product is CAIGGDRDYEQYF.

For this clone: The sample has other DNA sequences that encode this CDR3 too. This chain joins TRBV5-4 and TRBJ1-2; 7 bases match TRBD1. Germline CDR1 SGHNT, CDR2 YYREEE (reference sequence). CDR3 length: 14 amino acids. V trimming: 1 base; J trimming: 4 bases; junction bases outside the gene matches: 4. The CDR3 spells CASSLSRGAYGYTF. CDR3 DNA: TGTGCCAGCAGCTTGAGCAGGGGGGCCTATGGCTACACCTTC.

The chain recombines TRBV13 with TRBJ2-1; tentatively, D is TRBD1 (5 bases). Germline-derived CDR1 and CDR2 are PRHDT and FYEKMQ (reference sequence). V was pared by 5 bases and J by 8 bases, with 22 bases between. This CDR3 region has 16 residues. This CDR3 reads CASSPLSVTGKDEQFF. Here the CDR3 DNA reads TGTGCCAGCAGCCCTCTGAGCGTTACAGGAAAGGATGAGCAGTTCTTC. Looking up the rest from reference TRBV13 and TRBJ2-1 gives the full variable domain: AAGVIQSPRHLIKEKRETATLKCYPIPRHDTVYWYQQGPGQDPQFLISFYEKMQSDKGSIPDRFSAQQFSDYHSELNMSSLELGDSALYFCASSPLSVTGKDEQFFGPGTRLTVL.

This chain joins TRBV7-9 and TRBJ2-7, with D perhaps being TRBD1 or TRBD2 (5 bases each). The CDR3 loop spans 15 amino acids. Trimming took 1 base from V and 2 from J, leaving 12 bases between them. Germline V gives CDR1 SEHNR, CDR2 FQNEAQ (reference sequence). This CDR3 is CASSLGPGTTYEQYF. CDR3 sequence (DNA): TGTGCCAGCAGCTTAGGGCCAGGGACGACCTACGAGCAGTACTTC.